The rows below give T cell receptor beta chains drawn from one sample of a study of blood T cells in healthy people across ages. TCRdb independently ran MiXCR on the 5' RACE reads; one entry per CDR3 protein. The repertoire holds 1.5 million to 1.8 million distinct CDR3 sequences, roughly 43% seen once, with roughly 3.7% in the top ten. The sample consisted of blood. The origin of the receptors is a woman under 30 in good health. Each CDR3 is given with its conserved first and last residue. D genes are given only for firm matches. A clone size is listed for some rows: how often the clone was seen (once, few, many), or a class if it is expanded.

clone size: many
CDR3 length: 13
D gene: -
J gene: TRBJ1-2
V gene: TRBV20-1
CDR3 DNA: TGCAGTGCTAGAGAACAGTCTGACTATGGCTACACCTTC
CDR3 protein: CSAREQSDYGYTF

clone size: once
CDR3 length: 17
D gene: TRBD2
J gene: TRBJ2-7
V gene: TRBV6-2/TRBV6-3
CDR3 DNA: TGTGCCAGCAGCCCCCGGGCGGGAGGCCTCTCCTACAATGAGCAGTACTTC
CDR3 protein: CASSPRAGGLSYNEQYF

clone size: -
CDR3 length: 16
D gene: -
J gene: TRBJ2-7
V gene: TRBV6-5
CDR3 DNA: TGTGCCAGCAGTTACCCCCTCCGTATCGAAGCCTACGAGCAGTACTTC
CDR3 protein: CASSYPLRIEAYEQYF

clone size: few
CDR3 length: 14
D gene: TRBD1
J gene: TRBJ2-1
V gene: TRBV4-1
CDR3 DNA: TGCGCCAGCAAACCGACAGGGATCTACAATGAGCAGTTCTTC
CDR3 protein: CASKPTGIYNEQFF

clone size: few
CDR3 length: 11
D gene: -
J gene: TRBJ1-1
V gene: TRBV29-1
CDR3 DNA: TGCAGCGTTGATCCCAGAATTGAAGCTTTCTTT
CDR3 protein: CSVDPRIEAFF

clone size: -
CDR3 length: 15
D gene: TRBD1
J gene: TRBJ2-1
V gene: TRBV12-3/TRBV12-4
CDR3 DNA: TGTGCCAGCAGTTTCCGGACAGGGATCCACAATGAGCAGTTCTTC
CDR3 protein: CASSFRTGIHNEQFF

clone size: few
CDR3 length: 14
D gene: TRBD1
J gene: TRBJ1-6
V gene: TRBV27
CDR3 DNA: TGTGCCAGCAGCCCTGGGACAGGACTTTCACCCCTCCACTTT
CDR3 protein: CASSPGTGLSPLHF

clone size: -
CDR3 length: 15
D gene: -
J gene: TRBJ2-1
V gene: TRBV5-1
CDR3 DNA: TGCGCCAGTAGGAAGGCGGGTGGAACCTACAATGAGCAGTTCTTC
CDR3 protein: CASRKAGGTYNEQFF

clone size: -
CDR3 length: 14
D gene: -
J gene: TRBJ1-5
V gene: TRBV7-2
CDR3 DNA: TGTGCCAGCAGCTTTTCAGGGGATAATCAGCCCCAGCATTTT
CDR3 protein: CASSFSGDNQPQHF

clone size: once
CDR3 length: 19
D gene: TRBD2
J gene: TRBJ2-1
V gene: TRBV4-2
CDR3 DNA: TGTGCCAGCAGCCAAGATTGGAGCGGGACGAGTAGCCCCTACAATGAGCAGTTCTTC
CDR3 protein: CASSQDWSGTSSPYNEQFF

clone size: -
CDR3 length: 14
D gene: TRBD2
J gene: TRBJ2-7
V gene: TRBV29-1
CDR3 DNA: TGCAGCGTCTTAGATCTAGCGGGAGGGTTCGAGCAGTACTTC
CDR3 protein: CSVLDLAGGFEQYF

clone size: -
CDR3 length: 16
D gene: TRBD2
J gene: TRBJ2-7
V gene: TRBV20-1
CDR3 DNA: TGCAGTGCTAGATCGGGGGGGACGCCCCCTTACAATGAGCAGTACTTC
CDR3 protein: CSARSGGTPPYNEQYF

clone size: -
CDR3 length: 14
D gene: TRBD1
J gene: TRBJ2-3
V gene: TRBV12-5
CDR3 DNA: TGTGCTAGTGGTAGATTAGGGGGCTCAGATACGCAGTATTTT
CDR3 protein: CASGRLGGSDTQYF

clone size: -
CDR3 length: 17
D gene: -
J gene: TRBJ2-7
V gene: TRBV11-2
CDR3 DNA: TGTGCCAGCAGCTTGGATACCGGGACAATTTTAGTCTACGAGCAGTACTTC
CDR3 protein: CASSLDTGTILVYEQYF

clone size: -
CDR3 length: 13
D gene: -
J gene: TRBJ2-3
V gene: TRBV10-2
CDR3 DNA: TGCGCCAGCAGGGACAAGGGGGTCACGCCGCAGTATTTT
CDR3 protein: CASRDKGVTPQYF

clone size: -
CDR3 length: 15
D gene: TRBD2
J gene: TRBJ2-5
V gene: TRBV9
CDR3 DNA: TGTGCCAGCAGCTATAGCGGGAATGAGATTGGTGAGCAGTACTTC
CDR3 protein: CASSYSGNEIGEQYF

clone size: -
CDR3 length: 15
D gene: -
J gene: TRBJ2-5
V gene: TRBV5-1
CDR3 DNA: TGCGCCAGCAGCTTGGCCACAGGACAGCAAGAGACCCAGTACTTC
CDR3 protein: CASSLATGQQETQYF

clone size: -
CDR3 length: 14
D gene: TRBD2
J gene: TRBJ2-1
V gene: TRBV6-2/TRBV6-3
CDR3 DNA: TGTGCCAGCAGGACTAGCGGGAGGACTAATGAGCAGTTCTTC
CDR3 protein: CASRTSGRTNEQFF

clone size: -
CDR3 length: 15
D gene: -
J gene: TRBJ1-5
V gene: TRBV6-1
CDR3 DNA: TGTGCCAGCAGTGAAGTGGGTCTTAGCAATCAGCCCCAGCATTTT
CDR3 protein: CASSEVGLSNQPQHF

clone size: -
CDR3 length: 16
D gene: TRBD2
J gene: TRBJ2-7
V gene: TRBV4-2
CDR3 DNA: TGTGCCAGCAGCCAAGGGTCTAGCGGGAGGGTCAATGAGCAGTACTTC
CDR3 protein: CASSQGSSGRVNEQYF

clone size: -
CDR3 length: 15
D gene: -
J gene: TRBJ2-5
V gene: TRBV4-3
CDR3 DNA: TGCGCCAGCAGCCTCCAAGCGCGTGGACAAGAGACCCAGTACTTC
CDR3 protein: CASSLQARGQETQYF

clone size: -
CDR3 length: 13
D gene: -
J gene: TRBJ2-7
V gene: TRBV6-4
CDR3 DNA: TGTGCCAGCAGTGAGGGAAGGGACTACGAGCAGTACTTC
CDR3 protein: CASSEGRDYEQYF

clone size: few
CDR3 length: 14
D gene: TRBD1
J gene: TRBJ2-3
V gene: TRBV5-5
CDR3 DNA: TGTGCATACTACCCAGGGGGTCATGGAGATACGCAGTATTTT
CDR3 protein: CAYYPGGHGDTQYF

clone size: once
CDR3 length: 14
D gene: -
J gene: TRBJ2-3
V gene: TRBV2
CDR3 DNA: TGTGCCAGCCCCCCGAGTTCTAGCACAGATACGCAGTATTTT
CDR3 protein: CASPPSSSTDTQYF

clone size: -
CDR3 length: 13
D gene: -
J gene: TRBJ1-4
V gene: TRBV6-1
CDR3 DNA: TGTGCCAGCAGTGATTTTTGGAATGAAAAACTGTTTTTT
CDR3 protein: CASSDFWNEKLFF

clone size: -
CDR3 length: 17
D gene: TRBD2
J gene: TRBJ2-7
V gene: TRBV14
CDR3 DNA: TGTGCCAGCAGCCAAGATCAGCTAGCGGGCCTCCCCTACGAGCAGTACTTC
CDR3 protein: CASSQDQLAGLPYEQYF

clone size: few
CDR3 length: 16
D gene: TRBD1
J gene: TRBJ1-4
V gene: TRBV3-1
CDR3 DNA: TGTGCCAGCGCCCTGGGGGGTGGGACAGCTAATGAAAAACTGTTTTTT
CDR3 protein: CASALGGGTANEKLFF

clone size: -
CDR3 length: 14
D gene: TRBD2
J gene: TRBJ2-3
V gene: TRBV20-1
CDR3 DNA: TGCAGTGCTGCAACTAGCGGGGTTACAGATACGCAGTATTTT
CDR3 protein: CSAATSGVTDTQYF

clone size: -
CDR3 length: 14
D gene: -
J gene: TRBJ1-1
V gene: TRBV10-3
CDR3 DNA: TGTGCCACCAGTGAGTCTTTAATGAACACTGAAGCTTTCTTT
CDR3 protein: CATSESLMNTEAFF

clone size: -
CDR3 length: 15
D gene: -
J gene: TRBJ2-3
V gene: TRBV18
CDR3 DNA: TGTGCCAGCTCACCAAAGCCCCGGGGCACAGATACGCAGTATTTT
CDR3 protein: CASSPKPRGTDTQYF

clone size: -
CDR3 length: 13
D gene: -
J gene: TRBJ2-1
V gene: TRBV3-1
CDR3 DNA: TGTGCCAGCGCCCCTGGGATCCAAGAGACCCAGTTCTTC
CDR3 protein: CASAPGIQETQFF

clone size: -
CDR3 length: 13
D gene: TRBD1
J gene: TRBJ2-7
V gene: TRBV29-1
CDR3 DNA: TGCAGCGGGGGACAGGGGTTGACCTACGAGCAGTACTTC
CDR3 protein: CSGGQGLTYEQYF

clone size: -
CDR3 length: 16
D gene: TRBD2
J gene: TRBJ2-3
V gene: TRBV5-1
CDR3 DNA: TGCGCCAGCAGCTTGGCTAGCGGGGGCCCCACAGATACGCAGTATTTT
CDR3 protein: CASSLASGGPTDTQYF

clone size: -
CDR3 length: 15
D gene: -
J gene: TRBJ1-5
V gene: TRBV10-3
CDR3 DNA: TGTGCCATCGGGGAGGAAGGCCTAGGCAATCAGCCCCAGCATTTT
CDR3 protein: CAIGEEGLGNQPQHF

clone size: once
CDR3 length: 17
D gene: -
J gene: TRBJ1-4
V gene: TRBV4-3
CDR3 DNA: TGCGCCAGCAGCCAAGAGGAACCAGACCTAACTAATGAAAAACTGTTTTTT
CDR3 protein: CASSQEEPDLTNEKLFF

clone size: -
CDR3 length: 15
D gene: -
J gene: TRBJ2-1
V gene: TRBV6-2/TRBV6-3
CDR3 DNA: TGTGCCAGCAGAGTCCCCGGCCGTTCCAGCGATGAGCAGTTCTTC
CDR3 protein: CASRVPGRSSDEQFF

clone size: -
CDR3 length: 13
D gene: -
J gene: TRBJ1-2
V gene: TRBV15
CDR3 DNA: TGTGCCACCAGCCCCGACCCGTCCAGCGGCTACACCTTC
CDR3 protein: CATSPDPSSGYTF

clone size: few
CDR3 length: 16
D gene: -
J gene: TRBJ1-1
V gene: TRBV7-9
CDR3 DNA: TGTGCCAGCAGCCCGGTGGGGGCCGGGATGAACACTGAAGCTTTCTTT
CDR3 protein: CASSPVGAGMNTEAFF

clone size: few
CDR3 length: 13
D gene: TRBD2
J gene: TRBJ2-1
V gene: TRBV27
CDR3 DNA: TGTGCCAGTGGACTAGCGCCCAACAATGAGCAGTTCTTC
CDR3 protein: CASGLAPNNEQFF

clone size: -
CDR3 length: 14
D gene: -
J gene: TRBJ1-5
V gene: TRBV19
CDR3 DNA: TGTGCCAGTAGGCGGGACGGCATAAATCAGCCCCAGCATTTT
CDR3 protein: CASRRDGINQPQHF

clone size: few
CDR3 length: 13
D gene: -
J gene: TRBJ2-7
V gene: TRBV12-3/TRBV12-4
CDR3 DNA: TGTGCCAGCAGTTTCCAGGCAACCTACGAGCAGTACTTC
CDR3 protein: CASSFQATYEQYF

clone size: once
CDR3 length: 15
D gene: TRBD2
J gene: TRBJ2-7
V gene: TRBV12-3/TRBV12-4
CDR3 DNA: TGTGCCAGCAGTAACGGACTAGCGGGAGTCGGCGAGCAGTACTTC
CDR3 protein: CASSNGLAGVGEQYF